Listed below are T cell receptor beta chains from one sample, sequenced in a study of response to subunit inactivated influenza vaccine. TCRdb fed the RT-PCR reads into MiXCR, producing one record per CDR3 protein. The table lists approximately 250,000 distinct CDR3 sequences, less than 15% of them singletons, with under 10% in the top ten. The sequences come from non-naive T cells sorted from PBMCs, collected 14 days before vaccination. The receptors originated from a man in his fifties who received an inactivated influenza vaccine. The CDR3 runs from the conserved cysteine through the conserved F or W. The D gene is left open where the match is weak. Only part of the rows carry a size: once, few, many, or a class if the clone is expanded.

v_call: TRBV4-2; d_call: TRBD1; j_call: TRBJ1-6; clone_size: -; cdr3_nt: TGTGCCAGCAGCTGGGGACAGGGGGTAAACTATAATTCACCCCTCCACTTT; cdr3_aa: CASSWGQGVNYNSPLHF
v_call: TRBV4-2; d_call: TRBD2; j_call: TRBJ2-7; clone_size: many; cdr3_nt: TGTGCCAGCAGCCAAGATATACAAGCGGGGGCCTACGAGCAGTACTTC; cdr3_aa: CASSQDIQAGAYEQYF
v_call: TRBV30; d_call: TRBD2; j_call: TRBJ2-7; clone_size: few; cdr3_nt: TGTGCCTGGAGTGTTCCGGGAGGTCGATACGAGCAGTACTTC; cdr3_aa: CAWSVPGGRYEQYF
v_call: TRBV20-1; d_call: -; j_call: TRBJ1-5; clone_size: few; cdr3_nt: TGCAGTGCTAGGCCCGGGACCAGCAATCAGCCCCAGCATTTT; cdr3_aa: CSARPGTSNQPQHF
v_call: TRBV20-1; d_call: -; j_call: TRBJ2-4; clone_size: few; cdr3_nt: TGCAGTGCCCCCCGCTTAAGTGCGGGCTCTCCCAAAAACATTCAGTACTTC; cdr3_aa: CSAPRLSAGSPKNIQYF
v_call: TRBV7-9; d_call: TRBD2; j_call: TRBJ2-1; clone_size: -; cdr3_nt: TGTGCCAGCAGCTCTAGACTAGCGGGGGGGCGAGCAGAGCAGTTCTTC; cdr3_aa: CASSSRLAGGRAEQFF
v_call: TRBV7-3; d_call: -; j_call: TRBJ2-7; clone_size: -; cdr3_nt: TGTGCCAGCAGCTTACAGGGCACCATGGACGAGCAGTACTTC; cdr3_aa: CASSLQGTMDEQYF
v_call: TRBV20-1; d_call: -; j_call: TRBJ1-5; clone_size: few; cdr3_nt: TGCAGTGCTAGAGAGGGGCTGGAGCCCCAGCATTTT; cdr3_aa: CSAREGLEPQHF
v_call: TRBV6-6; d_call: -; j_call: TRBJ2-3; clone_size: -; cdr3_nt: TGTGCCAGCAGTTACCGAACAGATACGCAGTATTTT; cdr3_aa: CASSYRTDTQYF
v_call: TRBV7-9; d_call: -; j_call: TRBJ2-7; clone_size: -; cdr3_nt: TGTGCCAGCAGCTTAGCTGCAGATCAGCAGTACTTC; cdr3_aa: CASSLAADQQYF
v_call: TRBV20-1; d_call: TRBD1; j_call: TRBJ2-7; clone_size: -; cdr3_nt: TGCAGTGCTCATCTGACAGGGGGCTGGGAAGAGCAGTACTTC; cdr3_aa: CSAHLTGGWEEQYF
v_call: TRBV28; d_call: -; j_call: TRBJ1-1; clone_size: few; cdr3_nt: TGTGCCAGCAGTTTATTAGGCGGGGAAGGCGCAAACACTGAAGCTTTCTTT; cdr3_aa: CASSLLGGEGANTEAFF
v_call: TRBV6-2/TRBV6-3; d_call: TRBD2; j_call: TRBJ2-7; clone_size: many; cdr3_nt: TGTGCCAGCAGAACTAGCGGGAGGAGAGACGAGCAGTACTTC; cdr3_aa: CASRTSGRRDEQYF
v_call: TRBV5-1; d_call: TRBD2; j_call: TRBJ2-5; clone_size: many; cdr3_nt: TGCGCCAGCAGCCCTAGCGGGAGGCGGGAGACCCAGTACTTC; cdr3_aa: CASSPSGRRETQYF
v_call: TRBV5-1; d_call: -; j_call: TRBJ2-6; clone_size: -; cdr3_nt: TGCGCCAGCAGCTTGGTGGGGGCTGGGGCCAACGTCCTGACTTTC; cdr3_aa: CASSLVGAGANVLTF
v_call: TRBV12-3/TRBV12-4; d_call: -; j_call: TRBJ2-7; clone_size: many; cdr3_nt: TGTGCCAGCAGTCTAACGGGCCTCGGCGGGTCCGAGCAGTACTTC; cdr3_aa: CASSLTGLGGSEQYF
v_call: TRBV20-1; d_call: TRBD2; j_call: TRBJ2-7; clone_size: few; cdr3_nt: TGCAGTGCTTACCGACTAGCGGGAGCCTACGAGCAGTACTTC; cdr3_aa: CSAYRLAGAYEQYF
v_call: TRBV6-2/TRBV6-3; d_call: TRBD1; j_call: TRBJ2-4; clone_size: many; cdr3_nt: TGTGCCAGCAGTTACTGGGACAGGGGTATAGGCAAAAACATTCAGTACTTC; cdr3_aa: CASSYWDRGIGKNIQYF
v_call: TRBV20-1; d_call: -; j_call: TRBJ2-7; clone_size: few; cdr3_nt: TGCAGTGCTAGAGATCGTAACGGGAACTACGAGCAGTACTTC; cdr3_aa: CSARDRNGNYEQYF
v_call: TRBV2; d_call: TRBD1; j_call: TRBJ1-1; clone_size: many; cdr3_nt: TGTGCCAGCACATGGACAGGGGGCGGCACTGAAGCTTTCTTT; cdr3_aa: CASTWTGGGTEAFF
v_call: TRBV20-1; d_call: TRBD2; j_call: TRBJ2-1; clone_size: few; cdr3_nt: TGCAGTGCTAGTAGCGGGGGGCCGAATGAGCAGTTCTTC; cdr3_aa: CSASSGGPNEQFF
v_call: TRBV7-9; d_call: -; j_call: TRBJ1-5; clone_size: -; cdr3_nt: TGTGCCAGCAGCTTAGGCGGAGGCATTGGTCAGCCCCAGCATTTT; cdr3_aa: CASSLGGGIGQPQHF
v_call: TRBV7-2; d_call: -; j_call: TRBJ1-5; clone_size: -; cdr3_nt: TGTGCCAGCAGCCCGGCCCCCCGGGGCAATCAGCCCCAGCATTTT; cdr3_aa: CASSPAPRGNQPQHF
v_call: TRBV7-2; d_call: -; j_call: TRBJ2-1; clone_size: -; cdr3_nt: TGTGCCAGCAGCCCCCACCCGGGCCCCGGAAGTGAGCAGATCTTC; cdr3_aa: CASSPHPGPGSEQIF
v_call: TRBV20-1; d_call: TRBD2; j_call: TRBJ2-1; clone_size: many; cdr3_nt: TGCAGTGCTAGATTGGGACTAGCGGGGTACAATGAGCAGTTCTTC; cdr3_aa: CSARLGLAGYNEQFF
v_call: TRBV18; d_call: -; j_call: TRBJ2-1; clone_size: many; cdr3_nt: TGTGCCAGCTCACGGGGTGGGCTTGCCAATGAGCAGTTCTTC; cdr3_aa: CASSRGGLANEQFF
v_call: TRBV6-1; d_call: -; j_call: TRBJ2-1; clone_size: few; cdr3_nt: TGTGCCAGCAGACCACTAGCCCTCAATGAGCAGTTCTTC; cdr3_aa: CASRPLALNEQFF
v_call: TRBV20-1; d_call: -; j_call: TRBJ2-7; clone_size: many; cdr3_nt: TGCAGTGCTAGAGATATAAGAACCTACGAGCAGTACTTC; cdr3_aa: CSARDIRTYEQYF
v_call: TRBV20-1; d_call: -; j_call: TRBJ2-5; clone_size: -; cdr3_nt: TGCAGTGCTAGAGAAGTACTCCGCGAGACCCAGTACTTC; cdr3_aa: CSAREVLRETQYF
v_call: TRBV11-3; d_call: -; j_call: TRBJ2-1; clone_size: few; cdr3_nt: TGTGCCAGCAGCCCCGCGCACTCCTACAATGAGCAGTTCTTC; cdr3_aa: CASSPAHSYNEQFF
v_call: TRBV6-1; d_call: TRBD2; j_call: TRBJ2-6; clone_size: -; cdr3_nt: TGTGCCAGCAGTGAAGCATGGGGGGGGACCAACGTCCTGACTTTC; cdr3_aa: CASSEAWGGTNVLTF
v_call: TRBV12-3/TRBV12-4; d_call: -; j_call: TRBJ1-1; clone_size: many; cdr3_nt: TGTGCCAGCAGGCTACCAGGCGCTGAAGCTTTCTTT; cdr3_aa: CASRLPGAEAFF
v_call: TRBV5-5; d_call: -; j_call: TRBJ1-1; clone_size: -; cdr3_nt: TGTGCCAGCAGCGGACGCGGCACTGAAGCTTTCTTT; cdr3_aa: CASSGRGTEAFF
v_call: TRBV20-1; d_call: -; j_call: TRBJ2-3; clone_size: once; cdr3_nt: TGCAGTCCCTCCCAGGCAGGGGCCCCCACAGATACGCAGTATTTT; cdr3_aa: CSPSQAGAPTDTQYF
v_call: TRBV6-1; d_call: TRBD2; j_call: TRBJ2-7; clone_size: many; cdr3_nt: TGTGCCAGCAGGCAACTAGCGGGAGGGCCCGGTTCCTACGAGCAGTACTTC; cdr3_aa: CASRQLAGGPGSYEQYF